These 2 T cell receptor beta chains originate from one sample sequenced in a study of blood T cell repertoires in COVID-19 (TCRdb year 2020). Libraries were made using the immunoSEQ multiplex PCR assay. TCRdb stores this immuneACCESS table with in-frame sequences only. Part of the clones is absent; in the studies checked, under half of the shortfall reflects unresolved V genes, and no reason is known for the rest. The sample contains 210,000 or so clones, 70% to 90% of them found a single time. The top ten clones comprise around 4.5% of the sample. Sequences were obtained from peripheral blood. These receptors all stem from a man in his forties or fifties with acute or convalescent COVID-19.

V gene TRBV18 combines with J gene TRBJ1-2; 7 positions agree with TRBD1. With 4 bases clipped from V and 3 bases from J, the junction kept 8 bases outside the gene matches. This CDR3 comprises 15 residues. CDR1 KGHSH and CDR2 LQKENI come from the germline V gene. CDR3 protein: CASSRTRGLDYGYTF. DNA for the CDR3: TGTGCCAGCTCACGCACTAGGGGGCTGGACTATGGCTACACCTTC. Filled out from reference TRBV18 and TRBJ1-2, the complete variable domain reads NAGVMQNPRHLVRRRGQEARLRCSPMKGHSHVYWYRQLPEEGLKFMVYLQKENIIDESGMPKERFSAEFPKEGPSILRIQQVVRGDSAAYFCASSRTRGLDYGYTFGSGTRLTVV.

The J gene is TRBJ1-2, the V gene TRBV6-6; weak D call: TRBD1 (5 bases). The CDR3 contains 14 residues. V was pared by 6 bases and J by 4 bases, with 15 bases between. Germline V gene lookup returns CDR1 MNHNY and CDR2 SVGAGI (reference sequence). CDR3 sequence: CASRATATFYGYTF. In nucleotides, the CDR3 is TGTGCCAGCAGAGCGACAGCAACCTTCTATGGCTACACCTTC.